This T cell receptor (beta chain) appears in the sequencing data of a study of response to subunit inactivated influenza vaccine. The germline V and J ends were trimmed by 6 bases and 4 bases, with 10 bases remaining between them. This CDR3 is built from 13 residues. Germline assignment: CDR1 ENHRY and CDR2 SYGVKD. From the RT-PCR reads, TCRdb called clonotypes with MiXCR, one entry per CDR3 protein. The repertoire has about 540,000 distinct CDR3 sequences, around 25% of them found once; the top ten carry 2.5% to 3%. This sample also belongs to another study, concerning T cells expressing NK-cell markers. That work states: What made the TCR beta cDNA was 5'RACE template switching with UMIs. In the group of eight sequenced donors, seven were HCMV-seropositive and one was seronegative. Unclear, still, was the HCMV specificity of the expanded NKG2C+ T cell clones.

This sequence was found in a man aged 50 to 59 who received an inactivated influenza vaccine. V and J are TRBV10-3 and TRBJ1-5; possibly TRBD1 for D (6 bases). The sample consisted of CD4+ T cells sorted from PBMCs, taken less than 13 days after vaccination. The CDR3 DNA follows: TGTGCCATCAGCCGGACAGAGAATCAGCCCCAGCATTTT. This gives the protein CAISRTENQPQHF.